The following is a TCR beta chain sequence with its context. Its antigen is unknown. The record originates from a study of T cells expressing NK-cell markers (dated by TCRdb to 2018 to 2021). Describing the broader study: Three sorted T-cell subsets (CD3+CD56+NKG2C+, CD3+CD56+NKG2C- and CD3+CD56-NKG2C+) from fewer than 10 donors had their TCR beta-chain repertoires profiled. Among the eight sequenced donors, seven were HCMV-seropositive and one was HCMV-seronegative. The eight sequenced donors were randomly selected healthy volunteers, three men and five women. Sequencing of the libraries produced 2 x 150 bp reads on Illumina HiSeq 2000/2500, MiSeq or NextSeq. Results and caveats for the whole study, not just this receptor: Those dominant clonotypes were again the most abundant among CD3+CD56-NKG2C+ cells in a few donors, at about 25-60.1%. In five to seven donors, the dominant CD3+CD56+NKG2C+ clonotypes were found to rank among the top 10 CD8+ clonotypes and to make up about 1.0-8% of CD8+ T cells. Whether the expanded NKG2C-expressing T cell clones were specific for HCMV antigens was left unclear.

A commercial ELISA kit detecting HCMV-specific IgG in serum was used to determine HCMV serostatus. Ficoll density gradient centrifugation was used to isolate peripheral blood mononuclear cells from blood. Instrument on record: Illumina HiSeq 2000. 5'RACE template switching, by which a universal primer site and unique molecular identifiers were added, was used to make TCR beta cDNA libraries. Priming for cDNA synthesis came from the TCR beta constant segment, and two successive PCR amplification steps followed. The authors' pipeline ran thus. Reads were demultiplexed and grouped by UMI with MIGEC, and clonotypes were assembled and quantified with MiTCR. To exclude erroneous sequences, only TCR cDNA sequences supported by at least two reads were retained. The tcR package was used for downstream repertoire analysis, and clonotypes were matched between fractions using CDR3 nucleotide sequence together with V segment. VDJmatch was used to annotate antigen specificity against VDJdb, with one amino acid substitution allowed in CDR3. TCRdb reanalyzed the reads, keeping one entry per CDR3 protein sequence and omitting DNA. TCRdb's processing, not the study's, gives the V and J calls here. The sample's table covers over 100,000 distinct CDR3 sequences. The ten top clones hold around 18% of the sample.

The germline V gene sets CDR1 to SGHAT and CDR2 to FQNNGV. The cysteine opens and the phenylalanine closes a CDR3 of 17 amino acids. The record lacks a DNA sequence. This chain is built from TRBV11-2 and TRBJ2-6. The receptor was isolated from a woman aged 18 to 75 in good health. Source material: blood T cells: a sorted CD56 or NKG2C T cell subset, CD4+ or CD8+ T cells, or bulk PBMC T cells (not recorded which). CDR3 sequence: CASSFGSIGSGANVLTF.